This is a list of T cell receptor beta chains from one sample in a study of T cell repertoires in cytomegalovirus infection. The antigens of these receptors remain unknown. TCRdb re-called the reads with MiXCR, one entry per CDR3 protein. The sample gives hundreds of thousands of distinct CDR3 sequences, under 40% of which show up once; 13% is in the top ten. Material: cultured CD8+ T cells from PBMCs, obtained from culture after CMV antigen stimulation. The source of these receptors is a human donor in good health (CMV status not recorded). Some clones in this sample may be carry-over from other donors' samples. Each CDR3 is given without its conserved first and last residue.

V gene: TRBV7-3
CDR3 protein: ATTTPRLGLRAGKDSYEQY

V gene: TRBV7-4
CDR3 protein: ASSRDGDNSPLH

V gene: TRBV27
CDR3 protein: ASTRGTGELF

V gene: TRBV27
CDR3 protein: ASTHGLGANEQF

V gene: TRBV7-9
CDR3 protein: ASSGLEKLF

V gene: TRBV12-3/TRBV12-4
CDR3 protein: ASSFQLASSTDTQY

V gene: TRBV12-3/TRBV12-4
CDR3 protein: ASSLGLYGGGAYEQY

V gene: TRBV4-2
CDR3 protein: ASSQRQGAGNTEAF

V gene: TRBV27
CDR3 protein: ASSFSGYADQPQH

V gene: TRBV4-1
CDR3 protein: ASSPVPGTEAF

V gene: TRBV12-5
CDR3 protein: ASGLTSGQEIIYGYT

V gene: TRBV4-1
CDR3 protein: ASSQDLGTYGYT

V gene: TRBV7-9
CDR3 protein: ASSSPPTGSYNYGYT

V gene: TRBV7-9
CDR3 protein: ASSLRDFYEQY

V gene: TRBV12-3/TRBV12-4
CDR3 protein: ASSFWEGETQY

V gene: TRBV11-2
CDR3 protein: ASSLDQRGPLYTEAF

V gene: TRBV7-9
CDR3 protein: ATSLPGLAGDPITGELF

V gene: TRBV3-1
CDR3 protein: ASSQVRVINSSTDTQY

V gene: TRBV3-1
CDR3 protein: ASSQDGAGGSYNEQF

V gene: TRBV7-9
CDR3 protein: ASSPRTGAGADTEAF

V gene: TRBV20-1
CDR3 protein: SARGLAVDHRSTDTQY

V gene: TRBV7-8
CDR3 protein: ASSFGLVGAYNEQF

V gene: TRBV20-1
CDR3 protein: SASHTSGGPDTQY

V gene: TRBV12-3/TRBV12-4
CDR3 protein: ASSDTGGNQPQH

V gene: TRBV28
CDR3 protein: ASSFSRAGETQY

V gene: TRBV7-6
CDR3 protein: ASSPPGVGETQY

V gene: TRBV6-2/TRBV6-3
CDR3 protein: ASTPQLLAGPETQY

V gene: TRBV15
CDR3 protein: ATSGQGRETQY

V gene: TRBV7-2
CDR3 protein: ASSWRPTDTQY

V gene: TRBV7-9
CDR3 protein: ASSLATGQGTWSNQPQH

V gene: TRBV27
CDR3 protein: ATLTNYGYT

V gene: TRBV5-1
CDR3 protein: ASSVGQGAAGTEAF

V gene: TRBV19
CDR3 protein: ASSIRDYPVNTGELF

V gene: TRBV7-4
CDR3 protein: ASSRGVTQY

V gene: TRBV12-3/TRBV12-4
CDR3 protein: ASSQGTANIQY

V gene: TRBV12-3/TRBV12-4
CDR3 protein: ASSPPHGGAGELF

V gene: TRBV12-3/TRBV12-4
CDR3 protein: ASSLGHFEAF

V gene: TRBV27
CDR3 protein: ATSGGAGYEQY

V gene: TRBV20-1
CDR3 protein: SARDRGNSGDTQY

V gene: TRBV2
CDR3 protein: ASSEGTGVLGNIQY

V gene: TRBV10-3
CDR3 protein: AISESQAYNEQF

V gene: TRBV4-1
CDR3 protein: ASSTGVDTGELF

V gene: TRBV7-9
CDR3 protein: ASSLVDRATGELF

V gene: TRBV4-1
CDR3 protein: ASSQDVGGNQPQH